This entry lists 11 T cell receptor beta chains sequenced from one sample in a study of T-cell memory formation after mild COVID-19. TCRdb re-called the 5' RACE reads through MiXCR, storing one row per CDR3 protein. Of about 200,000 distinct CDR3 sequences listed, roughly 10% are singletons. Specimen: PBMCs or a T cell subset sorted from them (not recorded which). The receptors come from a man aged 18 to 30 who had mild COVID-19 (a few samples of this study predate the infection). Cell type and time point are not known.

This chain links TRBV7-2 with TRBJ2-2; D is ambiguous. The CDR3 sequence is 12 residues long. The V and J ends lost 5 bases and 6 bases respectively, with 7 bases between them. Per germline, CDR1 SGHTA and CDR2 FQGNSA. The CDR3 here is CASSGWAGELFF. The CDR3 DNA reads TGTGCCAGCAGCGGTTGGGCCGGGGAGCTGTTTTTT.

The sample holds many counts of this clonotype. The chain links TRBV6-2 or TRBV6-3 to TRBJ2-7; D possibly matches TRBD1 or TRBD2 (5 bases each). The CDR3 is 16 amino acids. Germline CDR1 is MNHEY and CDR2 is SVGEGT. The V end was cut by 0 bases, the J end by 3 bases, with 15 bases between. The CDR3 DNA sequence: TGTGCCAGCAGTTACTCGGGGTTGGGACCCCGCTACGAGCAGTACGTC. Its protein is CASSYSGLGPRYEQYV.

The rearrangement joins TRBV5-6 to TRBJ2-5, with D possibly being TRBD2 (6 bases). The CDR3 runs to 15 residues. Germline CDR1 reads SGHDT; CDR2 reads YYEEEE. V lost 3 bases, J lost 4 bases, and 16 bases lay in between. The CDR3 bases are TGTGCCAGCAGCTCCCCACGGGGAGCGGGAGAGACCCAGTACTTC. This sequence encodes CASSSPRGAGETQYF.

J is TRBJ2-7 and V is TRBV4-1; no clear D gene. CDR1 MGHRA and CDR2 YSYEKL come from the germline V gene. The CDR3 is made up of 15 amino acids. V lost 2 bases, J lost 2 bases, and 13 bases lay in between. Here the CDR3 DNA reads TGCGCCAGCAGCCAAATGTGGAACCCGGCCTACGAGCAGTACGTC. It is translated as CASSQMWNPAYEQYV.

There are a few counts of this clonotype. The rearrangement uses TRBV29-1 and TRBJ1-2; D is undetermined. Germline V gene data show CDR1 as SQVTM and CDR2 as ANQGSEA. V lost 0 bases and J 0 bases, leaving 14 bases between the germline ends. This CDR3 is 16 amino acids long. The CDR3 sequence: CSVEDPPEYSNYGYTF. The CDR3 coding sequence is TGCAGCGTTGAAGATCCCCCGGAATACTCTAACTATGGCTACACCTTC.

V usage is TRBV23-1 and J usage is TRBJ1-2; 12 positions match TRBD1. TRBV23-1 is labeled an ORF, and its function is uncertain. The CDR3 totals 14 residues. Trimming removed 6 bases from V and 4 bases from J; junction bases left unmatched: 3. The DNA of the CDR3 is TGCGCCAGCAGGGGGACAGGGGGCGCCTATGGCTACACCTTC. This gives the protein CASRGTGGAYGYTF.

This clonotype was seen a handful of times. The V call is TRBV7-2, the J call TRBJ1-1; D unclear. The CDR3 is 14 residues long. Germline CDR1 reads SGHTA; CDR2 reads FQGNSA. V was shortened by 0 bases and J by 6 bases, with 11 bases between the two germline ends. For the CDR3, the DNA is TGTGCCAGCAGCTTAGCCTTCCAGTACCCTGAAGCTTTCTTT. This gives the protein CASSLAFQYPEAFF.

The V call is TRBV20-1, the J call TRBJ2-1, with D tentatively TRBD1 or TRBD2 (5 bases each). CDR1 DFQATT and CDR2 SNEGSKA come from the germline V gene (reference sequence). Trimming removed 6 bases from V and 6 bases from J, with 18 bases in between. The CDR3 sequence is 14 residues long. The CDR3 here is CSASLGATLNEQFF. In nucleotides, the CDR3 is TGCAGTGCCTCCCTCGGGGCTACCCTCAATGAGCAGTTCTTC.

The chain couples TRBV6-5 to TRBJ1-1; D unresolved. This CDR3 spans 13 amino acids. Germline V gene lookup returns CDR1 MNHEY and CDR2 SVGAGI. Trimming left V 6 bases short and J 1 base short, with 9 bases between. In nucleotides, the CDR3 is TGTGCCAGCAGGAACTCAGGGAACACTGAAGCTTTCTTT. It codes for CASRNSGNTEAFF.

This clonotype was seen more than once but under ten times. The rearrangement links TRBV3-1 to TRBJ2-2; the D call may be TRBD1 or TRBD2 (5 bases each). V was pared by 0 bases and J by 4 bases, with 6 bases between. The germline gives CDR1 LGHDT, CDR2 YNNKEL (reference sequence). CDR3 size: 14 residues. The CDR3 bases are TGTGCCAGCAGCCAAGAGGGGGTCACCGGGGAGCTGTTTTTT. It codes for CASSQEGVTGELFF.

This clonotype was found a few times. The chain couples TRBV28 to TRBJ2-3; D gene ambiguous. In germline, CDR1 is MDHEN, CDR2 SYDVKM. The CDR3 is 14 residues long. V was shortened by 8 bases and J by 0 bases, with 12 bases between the two germline ends. Written as DNA, the CDR3 is TGTGCCAGCCAACCCGGGCTTAGCACAGATACGCAGTATTTT. Residues: CASQPGLSTDTQYF.